This is a list of T cell receptor beta chains from one sample in a study of T cell repertoires in cytomegalovirus infection. Their antigens remain unidentified. TCRdb reanalysed the reads using MiXCR and keeps one entry per CDR3 protein. The table includes roughly 990,000 distinct CDR3 sequences, roughly 30% detected once. Specimen: cultured CD8+ T cells from PBMCs, collected from culture after CMV antigen stimulation. The receptor set was obtained from a human donor in good health (CMV status not recorded). Some clones in this sample may be carry-over from other donors' samples. The CDR3 runs from the conserved cysteine through the conserved F or W. The D gene is left open where the match is weak. Expanded clones get a size class; other rows say once, few or many, or leave the size out.

D gene,V gene,J gene,clone size,CDR3 protein,CDR3 DNA
TRBD1,TRBV7-4,TRBJ1-2,few,CASSEPGQGTNYGYTF,TGTGCCAGCAGCGAACCGGGACAGGGTACTAACTATGGCTACACCTTC
TRBD2,TRBV5-6,TRBJ2-3,many,CASSLEGLGSTDTQYF,TGTGCCAGCAGCTTGGAGGGACTAGGGAGCACAGATACGCAGTATTTT
.,TRBV27,TRBJ1-2,.,CASSFRGNNYGYTF,TGTGCCAGCAGTTTCCGGGGAAATAACTATGGCTACACCTTC
.,TRBV9,TRBJ1-4,.,CASSASPTVGQPTNEKLFF,TGTGCCAGCAGCGCGTCACCCACCGTCGGGCAGCCAACTAATGAAAAACTGTTTTTT
.,TRBV10-3,TRBJ1-4,few,CAIRDLNEKLFF,TGTGCCATCCGGGACCTAAATGAAAAACTGTTTTTT
.,TRBV11-2,TRBJ1-2,.,CASSFTPADHYGYTF,TGTGCCAGCAGCTTTACTCCGGCAGATCACTATGGCTACACCTTC
TRBD1,TRBV6-5,TRBJ2-5,.,CASSYWYRGREETQYF,TGTGCCAGCAGTTACTGGTATAGGGGGCGAGAAGAGACCCAGTACTTC
TRBD1,TRBV19,TRBJ2-5,.,CASRQGLQETQYF,TGTGCCAGCCGACAGGGCCTCCAAGAGACCCAGTACTTC
.,TRBV4-3,TRBJ1-4,.,CASSPRQISNEKLFF,TGCGCCAGCAGCCCTAGACAGATATCTAATGAAAAACTGTTTTTT
.,TRBV7-9,TRBJ2-5,.,CASSQAAHRQRETQYF,TGTGCCAGCAGCCAAGCCGCCCACAGACAGAGGGAGACCCAGTACTTC
.,TRBV6-2/TRBV6-3,TRBJ2-2,.,CASSSRDFANTGELFF,TGTGCCAGCAGTTCCAGGGACTTCGCGAACACCGGGGAGCTGTTTTTT
.,TRBV7-9,TRBJ1-4,.,CASSFPGAREKLFF,TGTGCCAGCAGCTTCCCTGGCGCGAGGGAAAAACTGTTTTTT
.,TRBV2,TRBJ2-1,.,CASSESGAPYNEQFF,TGTGCCAGCAGTGAGAGTGGGGCCCCTTACAATGAGCAGTTCTTC
.,TRBV24-1,TRBJ2-3,few,CATSAGGDTQYF,TGTGCCACCAGTGCCGGAGGGGATACGCAGTATTTT
.,TRBV6-1,TRBJ1-6,.,CASSYLGGYNSPLHF,TGTGCCAGCAGTTATTTGGGTGGTTATAATTCACCCCTCCACTTT
.,TRBV25-1,TRBJ2-5,many,CASSEYPPRGKGETQYF,TGTGCCAGCAGTGAATATCCCCCCAGGGGCAAGGGAGAGACCCAGTACTTC
.,TRBV12-3/TRBV12-4,TRBJ1-6,.,CASTFWGSYNSPLHF,TGTGCCAGCACCTTTTGGGGGTCCTATAATTCACCCCTCCACTTT
.,TRBV19,TRBJ1-1,few,CASSWGETAEAFF,TGTGCCAGTAGTTGGGGGGAAACAGCTGAAGCTTTCTTT
.,TRBV6-1,TRBJ1-2,many,CASSDKTFPSANYGYTF,TGTGCCAGCAGTGACAAGACTTTCCCTTCTGCTAACTATGGCTACACCTTC
TRBD1,TRBV7-2,TRBJ2-6,many,CASSLVDRGLAGANVLTF,TGTGCCAGCAGCTTAGTCGACAGGGGCCTGGCCGGGGCCAACGTCCTGACTTTC
TRBD1,TRBV27,TRBJ1-5,many,CASSFGQGNQPQHF,TGTGCCAGCAGCTTCGGACAGGGCAATCAGCCCCAGCATTTT
.,TRBV6-1,TRBJ2-6,many,CATRTRQAGANVLTF,TGTGCCACCAGAACCAGACAGGCTGGGGCCAACGTCCTGACTTTC